The rows below give T cell receptor beta chains drawn from one sample of a study of T cells in Graves' hyperthyroidism and ophthalmopathy. TCRdb reprocessed the multiplex PCR reads with MiXCR, giving one entry per CDR3 protein. The top ten clones hold around 47% of a sample with approximately 490,000 distinct CDR3 sequences, under 25% of them seen once. Sequences were obtained from blood. The receptors originated from a woman aged 70-85 years with Graves' ophthalmopathy. Both conserved end residues are part of each CDR3. Each record gives: V gene, D gene, clone size, J gene, CDR3 protein, CDR3 DNA. The D gene is left open where the match is weak. For some rows the clone size is stated as once, few or many, or as a class when expanded; others skip it.

>TRBV14|TRBD2|.|TRBJ2-1
CASSLRTSLYNEQFF
TGTGCCAGCAGCCTAAGGACTAGCCTATACAATGAGCAGTTCTTC
>TRBV30|.|.|TRBJ2-2
CAWSVNSGSGELFF
TGTGCCTGGAGTGTCAATTCAGGGTCCGGGGAGCTGTTTTTT
>TRBV6-4|TRBD2|.|TRBJ2-5
CASSPLGLARETQYF
TGTGCCAGCAGTCCCTTGGGACTAGCGCGAGAGACCCAGTACTTC
>TRBV20-1|.|.|TRBJ2-1
CSAKPQNNEQFF
TGCAGTGCCAAACCCCAAAACAATGAGCAGTTCTTC
>TRBV29-1|.|.|TRBJ1-4
CSVGAGFFREKLFF
TGCAGCGTTGGGGCAGGGTTTTTTCGTGAAAAACTGTTTTTT
>TRBV5-5|.|.|TRBJ1-1
CASSLVPQNTEAFF
TGTGCCAGCAGCTTGGTCCCCCAGAACACTGAAGCTTTCTTT
>TRBV30|.|.|TRBJ2-1
CAWSVRRSHEQFF
TGTGCCTGGAGTGTACGGCGTTCCCATGAGCAGTTCTTC
>TRBV20-1|.|few|TRBJ2-1
CSATPGDEQFF
TGCAGTGCTACCCCGGGGGATGAGCAGTTCTTC
>TRBV30|.|few|TRBJ1-4
CAWSGYEKLFF
TGTGCCTGGAGTGGCTATGAAAAACTGTTTTTT
>TRBV29-1|TRBD2|few|TRBJ2-3
CSVDTGTSGRDTQYF
TGCAGCGTTGACACCGGGACTAGCGGGAGAGATACGCAGTATTTT
>TRBV5-1|.|many|TRBJ1-1
CASSLEPGQVAFF
TGCGCCAGCAGCTTGGAACCCGGGCAGGTCGCTTTCTTT
>TRBV6-1|.|many|TRBJ1-1
CASTLDIPNTEAFF
TGTGCCAGCACCCTTGATATTCCGAACACTGAAGCTTTCTTT
>TRBV29-1|TRBD2|.|TRBJ2-1
CSVEGLAAEQFF
TGCAGCGTTGAGGGACTAGCGGCCGAGCAGTTCTTC
>TRBV11-2|.|many|TRBJ2-7
CASSLGGTRSYEQYF
TGTGCCAGCAGCTTAGGGGGGACACGATCCTACGAGCAGTACTTC